This T cell receptor (beta chain) came from a study of shared clonotypes between healthy human individuals. This clone turned up a few times. The authors distributed each subset's genomic DNA evenly over several immunoSEQ plates. Using immunoSEQ multiplex PCR, the repertoire was profiled, and TCRdb retains in-frame clones only, with some absent. The repertoire holds about 1 million clones, with about three quarters as singletons. The receptor's source is a man aged 18 to 29 in good health. Source material: memory CD4+ T cells sorted from blood. Subset reported: CD45RA-negative fraction.

The CDR3, as DNA: TGTGCCTGGATTGGCTCACCACCCACCTACGAGCAGTACTTC. This encodes CAWIGSPPTYEQYF. This chain links TRBV30 with TRBJ2-7; no clear D. This CDR3 comprises 14 residues. Per the germline V gene, CDR1 is GTSNPN and CDR2 is SVGIG (reference sequence). V was trimmed by 4 bases and J by 2 bases, leaving 15 bases between them.